A selection of T cell receptor beta chains follows, all from one sample in a study of T-cell reconstitution after alpha-beta-depleted transplantation in children. Each CDR3 protein gets one entry after TCRdb re-called the PCR reads with MiXCR. The sample lists approximately 980,000 distinct CDR3 sequences; less than 30% were seen once. The sample here was PBMCs, mostly from graft donor cells, taken 360 days after TCRalphabeta/CD19-depleted stem cell transplant. The receptors originated from a boy less than two years old who had a stem cell transplant for SCID, so the T cells may come from the graft donor. CDR3s include the opening cysteine and the closing phenylalanine or tryptophan. Fields, in order: V gene, D gene, J gene, clone size, CDR3 protein, CDR3 DNA. A D gene is named only where the DNA matches it firmly. Clone size appears in some rows only: once, few, many, or a class for an expanded clone.

TRBV9	TRBD1	TRBJ2-3	.	CASSLPAAGGWDTQYF	TGTGCCAGCAGCCTTCCCGCGGCAGGGGGCTGGGATACGCAGTATTTT
TRBV12-3/TRBV12-4	.	TRBJ2-7	.	CASSVEAVYEQYF	TGTGCCAGCAGTGTCGAGGCGGTTTACGAGCAGTACTTC
TRBV7-9	.	TRBJ2-4	few	CASSLDLVLAKNIQYF	TGTGCCAGCAGCTTAGACCTGGTTTTAGCCAAAAACATTCAGTACTTC
TRBV3-1	TRBD1	TRBJ2-7	.	CASSQDRVADREWIRSYEQYF	TGTGCCAGCAGCCAAGATCGAGTTGCGGACAGGGAGTGGATTAGGTCCTACGAGCAGTACTTC
TRBV4-1	.	TRBJ1-3	few	CASRDQGQSSGNTIYF	TGCGCCAGCAGGGATCAAGGACAGAGCTCTGGAAACACCATATATTTT
TRBV7-2	TRBD1	TRBJ1-1	.	CASSVSTGYGTFF	TGTGCCAGCAGCGTCTCGACAGGGTACGGGACTTTCTTT
TRBV5-1	.	TRBJ1-2	few	CASRQTPTNPNYGYTF	TGCGCCAGCAGACAGACACCAACAAACCCCAACTATGGCTACACCTTC
TRBV12-3/TRBV12-4	.	TRBJ2-7	few	CASSPQWGEQYF	TGTGCCAGCAGTCCCCAGTGGGGGGAGCAGTACTTC
TRBV5-1	TRBD1	TRBJ1-2	.	CASSLQGAIYGYTF	TGCGCCAGCAGCCTACAGGGGGCCATCTATGGCTACACCTTC
TRBV9	.	TRBJ2-5	.	CASSAATRPEETQYF	TGTGCCAGCAGCGCCGCGACTAGACCAGAAGAGACCCAGTACTTC
TRBV10-3	.	TRBJ1-1	once	CAISESERRGTEAFF	TGTGCCATCAGTGAGTCAGAGAGGAGAGGGACTGAAGCTTTCTTT
TRBV10-3	TRBD1	TRBJ2-5	few	CAISDRETGGQETQYF	TGTGCCATCAGTGACCGTGAGACAGGGGGGCAAGAGACCCAGTACTTC
TRBV21-1	.	TRBJ2-7	few	CASSKPPEDRGREQYF	TGTGCCAGCAGCAAACCCCCTGAGGACAGGGGGCGCGAGCAGTACTTC
TRBV29-1	TRBD2	TRBJ2-2	.	CSVRLAGANTGELFF	TGCAGCGTCCGACTAGCGGGGGCGAACACCGGGGAGCTGTTTTTT
TRBV7-9	TRBD1	TRBJ2-7	.	CASSLHGQGSSYEQYF	TGTGCCAGCAGCTTACACGGACAGGGCAGTTCCTACGAGCAGTACTTC
TRBV29-1	.	TRBJ2-3	few	CSVEGVWLTDTQYF	TGCAGCGTTGAAGGCGTATGGCTGACAGATACGCAGTATTTT
TRBV9	TRBD1	TRBJ2-1	few	CASSIQGGSSYNEQFF	TGTGCCAGCAGCATACAGGGGGGAAGCTCCTACAATGAGCAGTTCTTC
TRBV4-3	TRBD1	TRBJ2-2	few	CASSRRQGMDTGELFF	TGCGCCAGCAGCCGACGACAGGGAATGGACACCGGGGAGCTGTTTTTT
TRBV19	.	TRBJ1-5	few	CASNTGNQPQHF	TGTGCCAGTAACACAGGGAACCAGCCCCAGCATTTT
TRBV6-1	.	TRBJ2-6	.	CASSRGGTSNVLTF	TGTGCCAGCAGTAGGGGGGGGACGTCCAACGTCCTGACTTTC
TRBV5-1	TRBD1	TRBJ1-1	once	CASSGGQFSEAFF	TGCGCCAGCAGCGGGGGACAGTTCAGTGAAGCTTTCTTT
TRBV5-1	TRBD2	TRBJ2-1	.	CASSQGLAYINEQFF	TGCGCCAGCAGCCAGGGACTAGCGTACATCAATGAGCAGTTCTTC
TRBV5-1	TRBD2	TRBJ2-5	.	CASSLRIKPGLAGIETQYF	TGCGCCAGCAGCTTGCGAATTAAACCGGGACTAGCGGGGATCGAGACCCAGTACTTC
TRBV20-1	TRBD2	TRBJ2-6	once	CSAREGGTGANVLTF	TGCAGTGCTAGAGAGGGAGGGACTGGGGCCAACGTCCTGACTTTC
TRBV5-1	TRBD1	TRBJ2-7	few	CASSLGPTGATNEQYF	TGCGCCAGCAGCTTGGGGCCGACAGGGGCGACGAACGAGCAGTACTTC
TRBV12-3/TRBV12-4	TRBD1	TRBJ2-1	.	CASLNRGLYNEQFF	TGTGCCAGCCTAAACAGGGGCCTTTACAATGAGCAGTTCTTC
TRBV20-1	.	TRBJ2-1	.	CSWRQGYNEQFF	TGCAGCTGGCGGCAGGGCTACAATGAGCAGTTCTTC
TRBV5-1	TRBD1	TRBJ2-7	few	CASSLGPDRVRYEQYF	TGCGCCAGCAGCTTGGGGCCCGACAGGGTACGCTACGAGCAGTACTTC
TRBV4-1	TRBD1	TRBJ2-3	.	CASSQEVGTGTQYF	TGCGCCAGCAGCCAAGAAGTGGGGACAGGTACGCAGTATTTT
TRBV7-9	.	TRBJ1-1	.	CASSPGLVGRGAFF	TGTGCCAGCAGCCCAGGACTGGTTGGAAGGGGAGCTTTCTTT
TRBV15	TRBD2	TRBJ2-3	many	CATSRERGGVDTQYF	TGTGCCACCAGCAGAGAGCGGGGGGGCGTTGATACGCAGTATTTT
TRBV18	.	TRBJ1-1	many	CASSPLENTEAFF	TGTGCCAGCAGCCCTCTCGAGAACACTGAAGCTTTCTTT
TRBV7-2	TRBD2	TRBJ2-2	.	CASSLAGSGGPTGELFF	TGTGCCAGCAGCTTAGCGGGTAGCGGGGGGCCTACCGGGGAGCTGTTTTTT
TRBV6-2/TRBV6-3	.	TRBJ1-5	.	CASSYPGSGVGNQPQHF	TGTGCCAGCAGTTACCCCGGGTCGGGAGTGGGCAATCAGCCCCAGCATTTT
TRBV10-1	.	TRBJ2-1	.	CASSDWGAHNEQFF	TGCGCCAGCAGTGATTGGGGGGCCCACAATGAGCAGTTCTTC
TRBV10-3	TRBD1	TRBJ1-1	few	CAISVARGTGNTEAFF	TGTGCCATCAGTGTCGCAAGAGGGACAGGGAACACTGAAGCTTTCTTT
TRBV6-2/TRBV6-3	TRBD2	TRBJ2-1	.	CASSIGGFSYNEQFF	TGTGCCAGCAGTATCGGGGGGTTCTCCTACAATGAGCAGTTCTTC
TRBV7-9	.	TRBJ1-1	.	CASNSQGRGTEAFF	TGTGCCAGCAACTCCCAGGGTCGGGGCACTGAAGCTTTCTTT
TRBV27	.	TRBJ2-2	many	CASSFVDRTGELFF	TGTGCCAGCAGTTTTGTGGACCGAACCGGGGAGCTGTTTTTT
TRBV5-5	.	TRBJ2-7	.	CASSLGGIVGNYEQYF	TGTGCCAGCAGCTTAGGTGGAATTGTAGGGAATTACGAGCAGTACTTC
TRBV3-1	TRBD2	TRBJ2-3	many	CASSQDRLAGGDTQYF	TGTGCCAGCAGCCAAGATAGGCTAGCGGGGGGAGATACGCAGTATTTT
TRBV5-6	.	TRBJ2-5	.	CASSLWGLADTQYF	TGTGCCAGCAGCTTATGGGGTCTGGCTGATACCCAGTACTTC
TRBV3-1	TRBD2	TRBJ2-3	.	CASSPYRLAGGFSTDTQYF	TGTGCCAGCAGCCCTTATCGCCTAGCGGGGGGCTTTAGCACAGATACGCAGTATTTT
TRBV7-3	TRBD2	TRBJ2-5	.	CASSPFVSGLGGTQYF	TGTGCCAGCAGCCCCTTTGTATCGGGACTAGGGGGGACCCAGTACTTC
TRBV28	TRBD1	TRBJ2-7	.	CASSPSGTGGFYEQYF	TGTGCCAGCAGCCCCTCCGGGACAGGGGGCTTTTACGAGCAGTACTTC
TRBV7-9	.	TRBJ1-2	few	CASSLKGPGYTF	TGTGCCAGCAGCTTAAAGGGTCCTGGCTACACCTTC
TRBV12-3/TRBV12-4	.	TRBJ1-3	few	CASSLRGHSGNTIYF	TGTGCCAGCAGTTTGCGAGGGCACTCTGGAAACACCATATATTTT
TRBV7-2	.	TRBJ2-5	few	CASSSTRRQETQYF	TGTGCCAGCAGCTCGACTAGACGGCAAGAGACCCAGTACTTC